The entry below gives a single TCR beta chain sequence along with its context. Its antigen is unknown. The V gene end was trimmed by 5 bases and the J gene end by 5 bases; junction bases not matched to a gene: 10. The CDR3 is made up of 16 amino acids. Per the germline V gene, CDR1 is MDHEN and CDR2 is SYDVKM. The data stem from a study of T cell responses to AZD1222 COVID-19 vaccine. Overall study findings and caveats: Receipt of two AZD1222 doses was followed by a rise in Spike-specific TCR breadth and depth. All repertoire sampling was performed exclusively after the peak T cell response.

Libraries were prepared by immunoSEQ multiplex PCR; TCRdb keeps only in-frame clonotypes and omits some of them. The sample has tens of thousands of clones; about 88% are singletons. The sequenced sample was peripheral blood, obtained on day 0 of AZD1222 vaccination. The clonotype was recovered from an adult in good health. This rearrangement joins TRBV28 to TRBJ2-7, with 12 bases aligning to TRBD2. Written as DNA, the CDR3 is TGTGCCAGCAGTACACCGACTAGCGGGAGCGGCAACGAGCAGTACTTC. Translating gives CASSTPTSGSGNEQYF.